The source of this T cell receptor (beta chain) is a study of shared clonotypes between healthy human individuals. Study conclusions and caveats: Depth of sequencing was expected to influence donor clonotype sharing.

V was pared by 3 bases and J by 3 bases, with 14 bases between. Germline assignment: CDR1 SGHTA and CDR2 FQGNSA. The CDR3 spans 15 residues. Donors comprised healthy HIV-negative adults lacking recent acute infections or vaccinations. This clone appeared a few times. Its antigen is still unknown. Samples underwent the assay at deep level. Produced via immunoSEQ multiplex PCR; TCRdb's table is partial and in-frame only. This sample has hundreds of thousands of clones; about 79% occur once, and the top ten carry over 10%. Material: PBMCs. The clonotype was recovered from a woman aged 40-49 years in good health. Some clones in this sample may be carry-over from other donors' samples. The gene calls are TRBV7-2 and TRBJ1-1; tentatively, D is TRBD1 (5 bases). The CDR3 region has the DNA TGTGCCAGCAGCTTTAGGGGCGGTGTCTACACTGAAGCTTTCTTT. Its translation: CASSFRGGVYTEAFF.